A selection of T cell receptor beta chains follows, all from one sample in a study of OX40 agonist ivuxolimab in advanced cancers. TCRdb's copy holds only in-frame clones and misses some; the assay was immunoSEQ multiplex PCR. In the table there are roughly 60,000 clones, less than 95% of which are singletons. The specimen was CD4+ or CD8+ T cells sorted from blood, collected in a trial of the OX40 agonist ivuxolimab. Every receptor here comes from an adult with an advanced solid tumor such as melanoma, head and neck, liver or kidney cancer. Each CDR3 is given with its conserved first and last residue. Each record gives: D gene, V gene, J gene, clone size, CDR3 DNA, CDR3 protein. A D gene is named only where the DNA matches it firmly. A clone size is listed for some rows: how often the clone was seen (once, few, many), or a class if it is expanded.

D: TRBD2; V: TRBV19; J: TRBJ2-1; size: once; DNA: TGTGCCAGTACCTTGGGCGGGAGAGGATACAATGAGCAGTTCTTC; CDR3: CASTLGGRGYNEQFF
D: .; V: TRBV5-1; J: TRBJ2-1; size: .; DNA: TGCGCCAGCAGGGTCAGGGTGGACAATGAGCAGTTCTTC; CDR3: CASRVRVDNEQFF
D: .; V: TRBV10-3; J: TRBJ2-7; size: .; DNA: TGTGCCATCAGTGCGGGGGCCCAGGACGAGCAGTACTTC; CDR3: CAISAGAQDEQYF
D: .; V: TRBV19; J: TRBJ1-2; size: once; DNA: TGTGCCAGTAGTATAGGAGACTATGGCTACACCTTC; CDR3: CASSIGDYGYTF
D: .; V: TRBV29-1; J: TRBJ2-1; size: .; DNA: TGCAGCGCCGCAGTGACAGGAAAGGAGCAGTTCTTC; CDR3: CSAAVTGKEQFF
D: .; V: TRBV6-6; J: TRBJ2-2; size: .; DNA: TGTGCCAGCAAGAGGTCCGGGGAGCTGTTTTTT; CDR3: CASKRSGELFF
D: .; V: TRBV28; J: TRBJ1-5; size: .; DNA: TGTGCCAGCAGTATTGGGGGAGGGGCGGGCAATCAGCCCCAGCATTTT; CDR3: CASSIGGGAGNQPQHF
D: .; V: TRBV19; J: TRBJ2-2; size: .; DNA: TGTGCCAGTAGCACGGGAAGCCCCACCGGGGAGCTGTTTTTT; CDR3: CASSTGSPTGELFF
D: .; V: TRBV25-1; J: TRBJ2-7; size: .; DNA: TGTGCCAGCAGGTCACTCGGCAGTTCCTACGAGCAGTACTTC; CDR3: CASRSLGSSYEQYF
D: .; V: TRBV18; J: TRBJ1-1; size: once; DNA: TGTGCCAGCTCACCAGGGACAAGGACGGCGAACACTGAAGCTTTCTTT; CDR3: CASSPGTRTANTEAFF
D: TRBD2; V: TRBV27; J: TRBJ2-3; size: .; DNA: TGTGCCAGCAGCCTAGCGGGAGGGCGCACAGATACGCAGTATTTT; CDR3: CASSLAGGRTDTQYF
D: .; V: TRBV19; J: TRBJ2-2; size: .; DNA: TGTGCCAGTAGTATTTTGGAGGGGGCAGGCCCGGGGGAGCTGTTTTTT; CDR3: CASSILEGAGPGELFF
D: .; V: TRBV5-1; J: TRBJ2-5; size: .; DNA: TGCGCCAGCAGCTTTCAGGGCGGCGAGACCCAGTACTTC; CDR3: CASSFQGGETQYF
D: .; V: TRBV11-2; J: TRBJ2-7; size: .; DNA: TGTGCCAGCAGGCCCACAGGGAACTACGAGCAGTACTTC; CDR3: CASRPTGNYEQYF
D: .; V: TRBV6-4; J: TRBJ1-5; size: .; DNA: TGTGCCAGCAGTCCGGAAGATAGCAATCAGCCCCAGCATTTT; CDR3: CASSPEDSNQPQHF
D: TRBD2; V: TRBV7-9; J: TRBJ2-5; size: .; DNA: TGTGCCAGCAGCTTAACTAGCGGGACTTACCAAGAGACCCAGTACTTC; CDR3: CASSLTSGTYQETQYF
D: .; V: TRBV11-2; J: TRBJ2-5; size: few; DNA: TGTGCCAGCAGCTTAGGGGGATTTGAGACCCAGTACTTC; CDR3: CASSLGGFETQYF
D: .; V: TRBV20-1; J: TRBJ2-4; size: .; DNA: TGCAGTGCTTTTTCGAACATTCAGTACTTC; CDR3: CSAFSNIQYF
D: .; V: TRBV5-1; J: TRBJ1-1; size: .; DNA: TGCGCCAGCAGCTTGGGGGACACCGCGAGGACTGAAGCTTTCTTT; CDR3: CASSLGDTARTEAFF
D: .; V: TRBV4-3; J: TRBJ2-7; size: .; DNA: TGCGCCAGCAGCCAGGCGGACCGGTTGGGGCCCTCCGAGCAGTACTTC; CDR3: CASSQADRLGPSEQYF
D: .; V: TRBV6-5; J: TRBJ2-3; size: .; DNA: TGTGCCAGCAACCGGGACGGAAGTAGCACAGATACGCAGTATTTT; CDR3: CASNRDGSSTDTQYF
D: TRBD1; V: TRBV5-1; J: TRBJ2-2; size: .; DNA: TGCGCCAGCAGCTCCACCGGGACAGGGCTCTGGGAGCTGTTTTTT; CDR3: CASSSTGTGLWELFF
D: TRBD2; V: TRBV14; J: TRBJ2-7; size: .; DNA: TGTGCCAGCAGCCAAGATAGGGGTAGCGGGGGGCCCTACGAGCAGTACTTC; CDR3: CASSQDRGSGGPYEQYF
D: TRBD2; V: TRBV30; J: TRBJ2-1; size: .; DNA: TGTGCCTGGAGTAGCGGGAGGGCACTCTACAATGAGCAGTTCTTC; CDR3: CAWSSGRALYNEQFF
D: TRBD2; V: TRBV5-1; J: TRBJ2-1; size: .; DNA: TGCGCCAGCAGCTTCGGGACTAGCGGTTACAATGAGCAGTTCTTC; CDR3: CASSFGTSGYNEQFF
D: TRBD2; V: TRBV5-1; J: TRBJ2-2; size: .; DNA: TGCGCCAGCAGCTTGGAAGCGGGAGGGGCCGGGGAGCTGTTTTTT; CDR3: CASSLEAGGAGELFF
D: .; V: TRBV7-8; J: TRBJ1-1; size: .; DNA: TGTGCCAGCAGCCCAACTCGGCTACGGAGGAACACTGAAGCTTTCTTT; CDR3: CASSPTRLRRNTEAFF